Below, 28 T cell receptor beta chains from the same sample are listed, as sequenced in a study of molecular identifiers for immune sequencing clone quantification. One entry per CDR3 protein results from TCRdb running MiXCR on the PCR reads. The sample includes 300,000 to 350,000 distinct CDR3 sequences, about 21% seen only once; the top ten take about 0.79%. Input material: naive CD8+ T cells from blood, with Jurkat cell RNA spiked in. Indicated subset: FACS-sorted CD8+CD4-CCR7+CD45RA+ naive T cells. These receptors came from a human donor in good health. Some libraries in this study had Jurkat cell RNA spiked in.

In the case of this clonotype: The conserved final phenylalanine or tryptophan is absent from the CDR3, which likely points to a read error. The V gene is TRBV7-6, the J gene TRBJ2-7; D is perhaps TRBD2 (6 bases). The CDR3 is made up of 14 amino acids. The germline V gene has CDR1 SGHVS and CDR2 FNYEAQ. V lost 2 bases and J lost 7, with 15 bases in between. In DNA form, the CDR3 reads TGTGCCAGCAGCTTAAAGGTCGGGGGATGGGAGCAGTACTCC. As protein: CASSLKVGGWEQYS.

Comment on this clonotype: Its ends do not fully match the called genes, so a read error is possible. V is TRBV11-2 and J is TRBJ2-3; possible D gene TRBD1, 5 bases. This CDR3 spans 14 amino acids. Germline V gene sequence: CDR1 SGHAT, CDR2 FQNNGV. The CDR3 loop is CASSFSPETDTQCF. In DNA, the CDR3 is TGTGCCAGCAGCTTCTCTCCGGAGACAGATACGCAGTGTTTT.

A note on this clonotype: This may come from a read error, since a much larger clone is one base off. J is TRBJ2-7 and V is TRBV29-1; D unclear. This CDR3 is 12 amino acids long. Germline V lookup: CDR1 SQVTM, CDR2 ANQGSEA. The CDR3 reads CGVAETSYEQYF. CDR3 sequence (DNA): TGCGGCGTTGCCGAGACTTCCTACGAGCAGTACTTC.

The table lists this clonotype with many counts. CDR3 DNA: TGTGCCAGCAGGGACACTTCAGACTATGGCTACACCTTC. Protein: CASRDTSDYGYTF. This chain joins TRBV13 and TRBJ1-2; D is perhaps TRBD1 (5 bases). The V gene lost 6 bases and the J gene lost 3 bases, with 11 bases spanning the gap. The CDR3 is made up of 13 amino acids. CDR1 PRHDT and CDR2 FYEKMQ come from the germline V gene (reference sequence).

As to this clonotype: Possible read error: a much larger clone is one base away. The rearrangement joins TRBV7-9 to TRBJ1-4, with 9 bases aligning to TRBD1. CDR1 and CDR2 from the germline V gene are SEHNR and FQNEAQ (reference sequence). Trimming at V came to 5 bases and at J to 0 bases, leaving 10 bases not matched to a gene. The CDR3 runs to 18 residues. CDR3 sequence: CASSKVGQGLATNEKLFF. CDR3 coding DNA: TGTGCCAGCAGCAAAGTGGGACAGGGCCTTGCAACTAATGAAAAACTGTTTTTT.

This clonotype was counted ten times or more. The genes are TRBV4-2 and TRBJ1-5, with D hard to call. This CDR3 has 15 amino acids. V lost 0 bases and J lost 6, with 12 bases in between. Per the germline V gene, CDR1 is LGHNA and CDR2 is YNFKEQ. The CDR3: CASSQDPGVGQPQHF. CDR3 coding DNA: TGTGCCAGCAGCCAAGACCCAGGCGTGGGTCAGCCCCAGCATTTT.

This clonotype appeared a few times. The chain links TRBV20-1 to TRBJ2-7, with D perhaps TRBD2 (6 bases). Germline assignment: CDR1 DFQATT and CDR2 SNEGSKA (reference sequence). Trimming took off 1 base at V and 7 bases at J, with 26 bases between the two ends. The CDR3 totals 17 residues. Written as DNA, the CDR3 is TGCAGTGCTAGAGGGGGACTGATCCTGAGGGAGATGGGGGAGCAGTACTTC. This gives the protein CSARGGLILREMGEQYF.

This clonotype was detected many times. The chain links TRBV6-5 to TRBJ2-3; 10 bases map to TRBD2. V trimming: 0 bases; J trimming: 2 bases; junction bases outside the gene matches: 8. CDR3 length: 18 amino acids. Per the germline V gene, CDR1 is MNHEY and CDR2 is SVGAGI. The CDR3 is CASSYSIPLAGVTDTQYF. The DNA of the CDR3 is TGTGCCAGCAGTTACTCCATCCCCCTAGCGGGAGTCACAGATACGCAGTATTTT.

About this clonotype: This sequence may be a read error, since a much larger clone differs from it by one base. The CDR3 coding sequence is TGTGCCAGCAGCCAAGCGCCCGGGACAGGCACCTACGAGCAGTACTTC. Translated: CASSQAPGTGTYEQYF. V usage is TRBV4-2 and J usage is TRBJ2-7; 8 nucleotides align to TRBD1. Germline-derived CDR1 and CDR2 are LGHNA and YNFKEQ. V lost 1 base to trimming and J lost 2 bases; unmatched junction nucleotides: 7. The CDR3 covers 16 residues.

This chain links TRBV20-1 with TRBJ2-3; TRBD1 is a possible D gene (5 bases). V dropped 0 bases and J dropped 0 bases, with 16 bases sitting between them. This CDR3 has 17 residues. From germline, CDR1 is DFQATT and CDR2 SNEGSKA (reference sequence). The CDR3 is CSARDFRGETSTDTQYF. The CDR3 DNA follows: TGCAGTGCTAGAGATTTTAGGGGCGAGACTAGCACAGATACGCAGTATTTT.

Worth noting for this clonotype: The junction does not match germline at one end; this may be a read error. This chain links TRBV20-1 with TRBJ2-1; no reliable D call. The CDR3 runs to 12 residues. The germline V gene has CDR1 DFQATT and CDR2 SNEGSKA (reference sequence). The CDR3: CSARLRPNEQSF. The CDR3 DNA reads as TGCAGTGCCAGATTAAGACCCAATGAGCAGTCCTTC.

This clonotype was picked up a small number of times. J is TRBJ2-1 and V is TRBV7-2; 8 bases are shared with TRBD2. CDR1 is SGHTA, CDR2 FQGNSA, per germline. V was clipped by 0 bases and J by 9 bases; unmatched bases: 10. This CDR3 contains 16 residues. CDR3 coding DNA: TGTGCCAGCAGCTTAGCGGACGGGGGGGCCAAGCTTGAGCAGTTCTTC. It codes for CASSLADGGAKLEQFF.

This clonotype was seen only a few times. This sequence joins TRBV12-3 or TRBV12-4 and TRBJ2-7; the match to TRBD1 covers 7 bases. The CDR3 sequence is 14 residues long. Trimming removed 5 bases from V and 0 bases from J; junction bases left unmatched: 4. This CDR3 is CASSPGQTSYEQYF. The CDR3 DNA follows: TGTGCCAGCAGTCCGGGACAGACCTCCTACGAGCAGTACTTC.

This clonotype has at least ten counts. V usage is TRBV6-2 or TRBV6-3 and J usage is TRBJ2-3; the D call may be TRBD1 or TRBD2 (6 bases each). Germline CDR1 is MNHEY and CDR2 is SVGEGT. Trimming shortened V by 6 bases and J by 8 bases, and 15 bases separated the two germline ends. This CDR3 region has 13 residues. CDR3 protein: CASSLDWGATQYF. CDR3 sequence (DNA): TGTGCCAGCAGCCTCGACTGGGGGGCTACGCAGTATTTT.

The table lists this clonotype with many counts. J is TRBJ2-3 and V is TRBV2; D call uncertain. V lost 10 bases and J 0 bases, leaving 17 bases between the germline ends. The CDR3 consists of 15 residues. Germline CDR1 and CDR2: SNHLY and FYNNEI. The CDR3 coding sequence is TGTGCCAACCTTGGCGGAGTCCCTAGCACAGATACGCAGTATTTT. It codes for CANLGGVPSTDTQYF.

The chain uses TRBV20-1 and TRBJ1-1; unclear D gene. Germline-derived CDR1 and CDR2 are DFQATT and SNEGSKA (reference sequence). Trimming removed 5 bases at V and 3 bases at J, with 13 bases between. There are 13 residues in the CDR3. The CDR3 here is CSAGGRVDTEAFF. The CDR3 DNA follows: TGCAGTGCTGGAGGGAGGGTCGACACTGAAGCTTTCTTT.

Concerning this clonotype: Since a much larger clone is just one base distant, this may be a read error. The CDR3 DNA reads TGTGCCAGCGGCTTAAGAGTTGACACTGAAGCTTTCTTT. Translation gives CASGLRVDTEAFF. This chain links TRBV7-9 with TRBJ1-1; no reliable D call. Germline V gene data show CDR1 as SEHNR and CDR2 as FQNEAQ (reference sequence). The CDR3 consists of 13 residues. The full variable domain, its missing parts supplied by reference TRBV7-9 and TRBJ1-1, is DTGVSQNPRHKITKRGQNVTFRCDPISEHNRLYWYRQTLGQGPEFLTYFQNEAQLEKSRLLSDRFSAERPKGSFSTLEIQRTEQGDSAMYLCASGLRVDTEAFFGQGTRLTVV.

Only a few counts were recorded for this clonotype. A junction end diverges from the germline sequence, so it may reflect a read error. The chain joins TRBV16 to TRBJ2-7, with TRBD1 matching over 8 bases. The CDR3 spans 12 residues. The V gene's germline CDR1 is KGHSY and CDR2 FQNENV. The CDR3 DNA reads TGTGCCAGCAACCAGGGGGCGTACGGGCAGTACTTC. Translating it yields CASNQGAYGQYF.

This clonotype came up many times. The chain joins TRBV6-1 to TRBJ2-7, with 11 bases that match TRBD2. The CDR3 is 15 amino acids. Losses at the gene ends were 4 bases for V and 5 bases for J; bases not matched to a gene: 7. Germline loops: CDR1 MNHNS, CDR2 SASEGT. The CDR3 loop reads CASSGRLAGYHEQYF. The CDR3 region has the DNA TGTGCCAGCAGTGGACGACTAGCGGGGTATCACGAGCAGTACTTC.

This clonotype was detected many times. This chain joins TRBV10-3 and TRBJ2-3; D not certain. The CDR3 contains 12 residues. Looked up from germline, CDR1 is ENHRY and CDR2 is SYGVKD. The ends were cut back, 3 bases at V and 6 bases at J, with 7 bases in the middle. The CDR3 region has the DNA TGTGCCATCAGTGAAGATACGGATACGCAGTATTTT. It encodes CAISEDTDTQYF.

About this clonotype itself: A much larger clone lies a single base off, so this may be a read error. The rearrangement uses TRBV28 and TRBJ1-4; D gene ambiguous. Germline V lookup: CDR1 MDHEN, CDR2 SYDVKM. The CDR3 extends over 12 amino acids. V lost 5 bases, J lost 10 bases, and 11 bases lay in between. This CDR3 is CASSPSRGKLFF. The DNA of the CDR3 is TGTGCCAGCAGTCCCTCACGTGGAAAACTGTTTTTT.

The chain uses TRBV11-2 and TRBJ2-1, with D uncertain. The germline V gene encodes CDR1 SGHAT and CDR2 FQNNGV. The germline V and J ends were trimmed by 5 bases and 1 base, with 9 bases remaining between them. CDR3 length: 14 residues. In DNA form, the CDR3 reads TGTGCCAGCAGCGTCGCACATTCCTACAATGAGCAGTTCTTC. Translation gives CASSVAHSYNEQFF.

In this sample, this clonotype turned up many times. This chain connects TRBV5-6 to TRBJ2-2; tentative D call: TRBD2 (5 bases). Germline V gene data show CDR1 as SGHDT and CDR2 as YYEEEE. The V end lost 1 base, the J end lost 4 bases, and 17 bases lay between the germline ends. The CDR3 runs 17 residues. This CDR3 is CASSLSLAVWSTGELFF. DNA for the CDR3: TGTGCCAGCAGCTTGTCCCTAGCTGTCTGGAGCACCGGGGAGCTGTTTTTT.

With respect to this clonotype: A much bigger clone sits one base away, suggesting this may be a read error. Here the CDR3 reads CASSGGDSKASF. CDR3 nucleotide sequence: TGTGCCAGCAGCGGGGGGGACAGTAAAGCTTCCTTT. This chain connects TRBV5-4 to TRBJ1-1, with 7 nucleotides matching TRBD1. Germline values: CDR1 SGHNT, CDR2 YYREEE (reference sequence). This CDR3 contains 12 residues.

The rearrangement uses TRBV7-6 and TRBJ2-5; perhaps D is TRBD1 or TRBD2 (5 bases each). V was shortened by 4 bases and J by 0 bases, with 12 bases between the two germline ends. CDR1 and CDR2 from the germline V gene are SGHVS and FNYEAQ. The CDR3 totals 15 residues. CDR3 in amino acids: CASSSPLGDQETQYF. The CDR3 DNA reads as TGTGCCAGCAGCTCACCACTGGGGGACCAAGAGACCCAGTACTTC.

In its sample, this clonotype was seen many times. CDR3 in amino acids: CSAKGRQNTGELFF. In DNA, the CDR3 is TGCAGTGCTAAGGGCCGACAGAACACCGGGGAGCTGTTTTTT. J is TRBJ2-2 and V is TRBV20-1, with unresolved D. Germline-derived CDR1 and CDR2 are DFQATT and SNEGSKA (reference sequence). V lost 4 bases and J 1 base, leaving 10 bases between the germline ends. This CDR3 is 14 amino acids long.

In this sample, this clonotype turned up a few times. The rearrangement uses TRBV7-9 and TRBJ2-6; 8 bases are a match to TRBD1. Germline assignment: CDR1 SEHNR and CDR2 FQNEAQ (reference sequence). The CDR3 loop spans 20 amino acids. Trimming cost V 5 bases and J 2 bases; bases outside gene matches: 17. CDR3 region: CASSPTLDQGALPGANVLTF. In DNA form, the CDR3 reads TGTGCCAGCAGCCCAACACTTGACCAGGGGGCCTTGCCTGGGGCCAACGTCCTGACTTTC.

Details on this clonotype: This could be a read error, since a much larger clone is one nucleotide away. The chain couples TRBV30 to TRBJ2-5; D gene uncertain. The V end lost 2 bases, the J end lost 3 bases, and 16 bases lay between the germline ends. This CDR3 comprises 15 residues. Germline CDR1 reads GTSNPN; CDR2 reads SVGIG (reference sequence). CDR3 region: CAWSISGRSEETQYF. The DNA for the CDR3 is TGTGCCTGGAGTATAAGTGGACGGTCTGAAGAGACCCAGTACTTC.